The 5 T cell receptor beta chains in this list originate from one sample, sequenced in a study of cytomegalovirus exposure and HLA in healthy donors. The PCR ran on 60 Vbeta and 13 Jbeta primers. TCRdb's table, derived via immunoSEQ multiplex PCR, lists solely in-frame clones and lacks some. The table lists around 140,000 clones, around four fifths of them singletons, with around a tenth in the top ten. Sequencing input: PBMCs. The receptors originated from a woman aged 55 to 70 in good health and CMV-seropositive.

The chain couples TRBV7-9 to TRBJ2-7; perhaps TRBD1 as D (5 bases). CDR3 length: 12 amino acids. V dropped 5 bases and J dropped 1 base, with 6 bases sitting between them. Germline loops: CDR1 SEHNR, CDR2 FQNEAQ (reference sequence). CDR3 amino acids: CASSQGSYEQYF. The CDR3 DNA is TGTGCCAGCAGCCAGGGTTCCTACGAGCAGTACTTC.

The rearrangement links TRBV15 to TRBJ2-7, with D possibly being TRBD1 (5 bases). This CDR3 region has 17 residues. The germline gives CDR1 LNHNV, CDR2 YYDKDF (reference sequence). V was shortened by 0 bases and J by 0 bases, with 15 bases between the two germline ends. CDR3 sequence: CATSRDPQGSSSYEQYF. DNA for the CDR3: TGTGCCACCAGCAGAGATCCCCAGGGCTCGAGCTCCTACGAGCAGTACTTC.

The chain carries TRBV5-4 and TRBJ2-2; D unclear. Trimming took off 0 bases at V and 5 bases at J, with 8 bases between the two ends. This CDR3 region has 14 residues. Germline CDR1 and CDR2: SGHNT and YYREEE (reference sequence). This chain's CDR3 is CASSLAGATGELFF. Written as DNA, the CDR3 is TGTGCCAGCAGCTTGGCGGGTGCAACCGGGGAGCTGTTTTTT.

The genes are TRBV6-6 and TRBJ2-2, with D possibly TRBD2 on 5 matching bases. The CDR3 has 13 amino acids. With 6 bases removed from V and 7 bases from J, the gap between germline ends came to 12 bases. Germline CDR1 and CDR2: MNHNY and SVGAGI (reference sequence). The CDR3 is CASRPPAGGELFF. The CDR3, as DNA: TGTGCCAGCAGGCCACCTGCGGGCGGGGAGCTGTTTTTT.

Here the CDR3 reads CASSLGGQGGQETQYF. CDR3 DNA sequence: TGTGCCAGCAGCTTGGGAGGTCAGGGTGGCCAAGAGACCCAGTACTTC. The genes are TRBV5-4 and TRBJ2-5; TRBD1 is a possible D gene (5 bases). V lost 0 bases and J 1 base, leaving 13 bases between the germline ends. Per germline, CDR1 SGHNT and CDR2 YYREEE (reference sequence). The CDR3 runs 16 residues.